Below are 5 T cell receptor beta chains sequenced from a single sample in a study of blood T cell repertoires in COVID-19. Profiled with immunoSEQ multiplex PCR; TCRdb holds only in-frame clones, not every one. Here the sample spans 44,000 or so clones, 69% being singletons. The sequenced sample was peripheral blood. Source of these receptors: a man of 80 years or more with acute or convalescent COVID-19.

This clone occurred a few times. J is TRBJ1-1 and V is TRBV12-3 or TRBV12-4, with 10 positions matching TRBD1. Trimming at V came to 6 bases and at J to 6 bases, leaving 4 bases not matched to a gene. The CDR3 has 13 amino acids. The CDR3 DNA is TGTGCCAGCAGACATGGGACAGGGGCTGAAGCTTTCTTT. Translated: CASRHGTGAEAFF.

The chain is built from TRBV9 and TRBJ1-5; TRBD1 matches at 9 bases. V lost 3 bases to trimming and J lost 6 bases; unmatched junction nucleotides: 4. From germline, CDR1 is SGDLS and CDR2 YYNGEE. The CDR3 is made up of 14 amino acids. The CDR3 reads CASSEGTGTQPQHF. In nucleotides, the CDR3 is TGTGCCAGCAGCGAGGGGACAGGGACTCAGCCCCAGCATTTT.

The count of this clone is one. The chain combines TRBV30 with TRBJ2-7; TRBD1 aligns across 8 bases. Germline loops: CDR1 GTSNPN, CDR2 SVGIG (reference sequence). The length of the CDR3 is 12 residues. The ends lost 5 bases at V and 6 bases at J; junction bases unmatched: 6. The CDR3 region has the DNA TGTGCCTGGGACGCAGGGGGCGGCGAGCAGTACTTC. Residues: CAWDAGGGEQYF.

This chain uses TRBV5-1 with TRBJ2-1; D is undetermined. Germline V CDR1 and CDR2: SGHRS, YFSETQ. Trimming stripped 0 bases from V and 1 base from J, with 8 bases between. The CDR3 has 15 amino acids. CDR3 sequence (DNA): TGCGCCAGCAGCTTGGACGCGAGGTCCTACAATGAGCAGTTCTTC. This gives the protein CASSLDARSYNEQFF.

The V and J genes are TRBV28 and TRBJ1-1, with 12 nucleotides matching TRBD1. Per the germline V gene, CDR1 is MDHEN and CDR2 is SYDVKM. This CDR3 region has 15 residues. The J segment lost 4 bases and the V segment lost 8 bases, leaving 8 bases of the junction unmatched. This CDR3 is CASVPRDRGLTEAFF. In DNA form, the CDR3 reads TGTGCCAGCGTGCCCCGGGACAGGGGGCTCACTGAAGCTTTCTTT.